The present TCR beta chain was sequenced within a study of early stage breast cancer tumors. Method: immunoSEQ multiplex PCR; TCRdb's copy keeps in-frame clones and lacks some. The table has 25,000 to 30,000 clones, 80% seen once; the top ten hold approximately 12%. This CDR3 has 17 amino acids. Germline V gives CDR1 LGHNA, CDR2 YSLEER. V gave up 1 base and J gave up 0 bases, with 13 bases separating them. The receptor was isolated from a person between 55 and 69 years old with breast cancer. The specimen sequenced was blood. The chain couples TRBV4-3 to TRBJ1-3, with D unresolved. CDR3 region: CASSQVLAGISGNTIYF. Written as DNA, the CDR3 is TGCGCCAGCAGCCAAGTCCTGGCAGGCATCTCTGGAAACACCATATATTTT.